This T cell receptor (beta chain) is from a study of regulatory T cells in long-lasting Graves disease. The study's findings and limits: Among samples with persistent disease, TRBV28, TRBJ1-2 and TRBJ2-5 were favored.

This clonotype was observed many times. What it binds is unknown. CDR3 length equals 14 residues. Per the germline V gene, CDR1 is SGHRS and CDR2 is YFSETQ. V was clipped by 0 bases and J by 2 bases, with 8 bases between them. Arm-PCR of CDR3 regions and iRepertoire HTBI primers were the basis on which TCR beta libraries were built. TCRdb used MiXCR to reprocess the multiplex PCR reads, holding one entry per CDR3 protein. Seen here are 400,000 to 500,000 distinct CDR3 sequences, 15% observed once, and the top ten hold roughly 7.7%. As to time point: newly diagnosed GD, antithyroid drugs for less than 3 months. Following extraction of RNA from PBMCs, that RNA was used to make the TCR library. Investigators report Graves' disease was diagnosed under American Thyroid Association guidelines. These records were also assigned to another study, of T cells in Graves' hyperthyroidism and ophthalmopathy.

The chain is built from TRBV5-1 and TRBJ1-1; D ambiguous. This receptor was obtained from a woman between 40 and 55 years old with Graves disease. The sequencing used peripheral blood mononuclear cells (PBMCs), collected at new diagnosis, from a patient treated with antithyroid drugs. CDR3 nucleotide sequence: TGCGCCAGCAGCTTGGAGGCAGGAAACACTGAAGCTTTCTTT. Encoded protein: CASSLEAGNTEAFF. Full variable domain (missing parts from reference TRBV5-1 and TRBJ1-1): KAGVTQTPRYLIKTRGQQVTLSCSPISGHRSVSWYQQTPGQGLQFLFEYFSETQRNKGNFPGRFSGRQFSNSRSEMNVSTLELGDSALYLCASSLEAGNTEAFFGQGTRLTVV.